Below are 26 T cell receptor beta chains sequenced from a single sample in a study of PD-1 blockade in classical Hodgkin lymphoma. Relapses following autologous stem cell transplantation were seen in all patients, with brentuximab vedotin exposure varying. Profiled with immunoSEQ multiplex PCR; TCRdb holds only in-frame clones, not every one. This sample has about 94,000 clones, with approximately 89% found just once. The sequences come from peripheral blood mononuclear cells (PBMCs), collected before the second cycle of nivolumab. The source is a human donor with classical Hodgkin lymphoma.

This clone came up once. J is TRBJ2-3 and V is TRBV11-3; D gene unclear. CDR1 is SGHNT and CDR2 is YENEEA in the germline V gene. V lost 5 bases to trimming and J lost 4 bases, with 13 bases between them. CDR3 size: 14 residues. The DNA for the CDR3 is TGTGCCAGCAGCACATTCTCCCAGCCAGATACGCAGTATTTT. Protein product: CASSTFSQPDTQYF.

Comment on this clone: Other DNA variants within this sample encode the same CDR3. The chain has TRBV2 and TRBJ2-7; a weak D match, TRBD1 (5 bases). CDR1 and CDR2 from the germline V gene are SNHLY and FYNNEI. Trimming stripped 7 bases from V and 2 bases from J, with 9 bases between. The CDR3 spans 12 residues. The CDR3 DNA is TGTGCCAGCAAGCCAGGGCCCTACGAGCAGTACTTC. Amino acids: CASKPGPYEQYF.

In this sample, this clone turned up once. The rearrangement links TRBV5-1 to TRBJ1-1; 9 nucleotides match TRBD1. From germline, CDR1 is SGHRS and CDR2 YFSETQ. The CDR3 length is 17 residues. V was clipped by 0 bases and J by 0 bases; unmatched bases: 6. This chain's CDR3 is CASSLGTGDNLNTEAFF. CDR3 bases: TGCGCCAGCAGCTTGGGGACAGGGGACAATTTGAACACTGAAGCTTTCTTT.

V gene TRBV5-1 combines with J gene TRBJ1-1, with D tentatively TRBD1 (6 bases). V was cut by 5 bases and J by 5 bases, with 10 bases left in between. Germline assignment: CDR1 SGHRS and CDR2 YFSETQ. This CDR3 has 12 amino acids. CDR3 in amino acids: CASSSTGTEAFF. CDR3 coding DNA: TGCGCCAGCAGTTCAACAGGGACTGAAGCTTTCTTT.

This chain uses TRBV6-5 with TRBJ2-7; TRBD1 agrees at 7 bases. With V trimmed by 6 bases and J by 0 bases, 5 bases remained unmatched. This CDR3 comprises 14 residues. The germline gives CDR1 MNHEY, CDR2 SVGAGI. The CDR3 here is CASRSTGYSYEQYF. In nucleotides, the CDR3 is TGTGCCAGCAGATCGACAGGGTACTCCTACGAGCAGTACTTC.

This chain joins TRBV27 and TRBJ2-7; TRBD2 is a possible D gene (5 bases). V gave up 4 bases and J gave up 2 bases, with 9 bases separating them. Germline-derived CDR1 and CDR2 are MNHEY and SMNVEV (reference sequence). The CDR3 sequence is 13 residues long. The CDR3 protein is CASSSTGTYEQYF. The CDR3 coding sequence is TGTGCCAGCAGTTCGACCGGGACCTACGAGCAGTACTTC.

The chain has TRBV29-1 and TRBJ2-7; D may correspond to TRBD1 or TRBD2 (5 bases each). The germline gives CDR1 SQVTM, CDR2 ANQGSEA. This CDR3 is built from 13 residues. Trimming removed 6 bases at V and 2 bases at J, with 14 bases between. The CDR3 loop reads CSVVWDRAYEQYF. CDR3 sequence (DNA): TGCAGCGTAGTGTGGGACCGAGCCTACGAGCAGTACTTC.

This chain uses TRBV29-1 with TRBJ2-1; D unclear. CDR1 is SQVTM and CDR2 is ANQGSEA in the germline V gene. The CDR3 covers 11 residues. The ends were cut back, 5 bases at V and 8 bases at J, with 10 bases in the middle. The CDR3, as DNA: TGCAGCGTTCTGCGTTGGGATGAGCAGTTCTTC. Its translation: CSVLRWDEQFF.

V is TRBV9 and J is TRBJ2-7; TRBD2 is a possible D gene (6 bases). Trimming left V 4 bases short and J 2 bases short, with 16 bases between. From germline, CDR1 is SGDLS and CDR2 YYNGEE. CDR3 length: 15 amino acids. The CDR3 DNA follows: TGTGCCAGCAGCCCAGAGGCGGGGCTGGCCTACGAGCAGTACTTC. Encoded protein: CASSPEAGLAYEQYF.

This clone was seen once. The chain joins TRBV27 to TRBJ2-3; D might be TRBD1 (5 bases). Germline CDR1 is MNHEY and CDR2 is SMNVEV (reference sequence). The CDR3 has 15 amino acids. The ends were cut back, 6 bases at V and 2 bases at J, with 15 bases in the middle. The CDR3 loop reads CASSPTLGLTDTQYF. CDR3 DNA sequence: TGTGCCAGCAGCCCCACTCTGGGGCTCACAGATACGCAGTATTTT.

This clone was seen a handful of times. This chain links TRBV29-1 with TRBJ2-7; perhaps D is TRBD1 or TRBD2 (5 bases each). Trimming took 3 bases from V and 5 from J, leaving 11 bases between them. The CDR3 runs 12 residues. The germline CDR1 and CDR2 sequences are SQVTM and ANQGSEA. DNA for the CDR3: TGCAGCGTTGATTGGGGGAACCACGAGCAGTACTTC. It specifies CSVDWGNHEQYF.

V usage is TRBV5-6 and J usage is TRBJ1-2; 9 bases match TRBD1. Germline CDR1 SGHDT, CDR2 YYEEEE. The CDR3 runs to 14 residues. V lost 2 bases to trimming and J lost 4 bases; unmatched junction nucleotides: 3. CDR3 bases: TGTGCCAGCAGCTTCGGACAGGGGACCTATGGCTACACCTTC. It encodes CASSFGQGTYGYTF.

V gene TRBV14 combines with J gene TRBJ1-2; TRBD1 aligns across 9 bases. Germline V gene data show CDR1 as SGHDN and CDR2 as FVKESK. The CDR3 sequence is 18 residues long. The ends lost 0 bases at V and 1 base at J; junction bases unmatched: 9. CDR3 protein: CASSQDRTGDAYNYGYTF. In DNA, the CDR3 is TGTGCCAGCAGCCAAGATAGGACAGGGGACGCCTATAACTATGGCTACACCTTC.

This clone is a singleton in its sample. V gene TRBV5-1 combines with J gene TRBJ2-1, with 12 bases that match TRBD2. CDR3 length equals 17 residues. J lost 7 bases, V lost 3 bases, and 11 bases had no gene match. Germline CDR1 reads SGHRS; CDR2 reads YFSETQ. The CDR3 nucleotides read TGCGCCAGCAGCTACCTAGCGGGAGGGACCCTTGGTAATGAGCAGTTCTTC. Translating it yields CASSYLAGGTLGNEQFF.

CDR3 region: CASRTGGSSYEQYF. For the CDR3, the DNA is TGTGCCAGCAGAACAGGGGGGAGCTCCTACGAGCAGTACTTC. This sequence joins TRBV6-1 and TRBJ2-7; 8 bases match TRBD1. The CDR3 contains 14 residues. The ends lost 6 bases at V and 0 bases at J; junction bases unmatched: 4. In germline, CDR1 is MNHNS, CDR2 SASEGT.

This chain uses TRBV21-1 with TRBJ1-5; the DNA was not used to check the table's D call, TRBD1. TRBV21-1 is termed a pseudogene. There are 17 residues in the CDR3. CDR3 protein: CASSKAWGRYSNQPQHF. The CDR3 DNA reads TGTGCCAGCAGCAAAGCTTGGGGGCGGTATAGCAATCAGCCCCAGCATTTT.

The rearrangement links TRBV25-1 to TRBJ1-4; 10 positions agree with TRBD1. Germline V lookup: CDR1 MGHDK, CDR2 SYGVNS. V lost 1 base to trimming and J lost 8 bases; unmatched junction nucleotides: 4. This CDR3 is built from 15 residues. CDR3 sequence (DNA): TGTGCCAGCAGTGAATGGGACAGGGGAGAAGAAAAACTGTTTTTT. Translated: CASSEWDRGEEKLFF.

This clone was detected once. The chain employs TRBV27 and TRBJ1-1; D is undetermined. V lost 6 bases and J lost 6, with 11 bases in between. The CDR3 runs 12 residues. The germline V gene encodes CDR1 MNHEY and CDR2 SMNVEV (reference sequence). The DNA for the CDR3 is TGTGCCAGCAGCCCCGGGGTTTCTGAAGCTTTCTTT. Encoded protein: CASSPGVSEAFF.

The genes are TRBV6-1 and TRBJ2-7; TRBD1 matches 9 bases. Per germline, CDR1 MNHNS and CDR2 SASEGT. V gave up 6 bases and J gave up 6 bases; unmatched junction bases: 6. The CDR3 extends over 13 amino acids. The CDR3 loop reads CASSHRGHGEQYF. DNA of the CDR3: TGTGCCAGCAGCCACAGGGGGCATGGCGAGCAGTACTTC.

This chain joins TRBV27 and TRBJ1-6; perhaps TRBD1 as D (5 bases). The ends were cut back, 3 bases at V and 3 bases at J, with 12 bases in the middle. Germline V gene data show CDR1 as MNHEY and CDR2 as SMNVEV (reference sequence). The CDR3 length is 16 residues. CDR3 nucleotides: TGTGCCAGCAGTTTTGGGGGAGGAGTCTATAATTCACCCCTCCACTTT. Residues: CASSFGGGVYNSPLHF.

In its sample, this clone was seen once. The chain employs TRBV6-5 and TRBJ2-3; D possibly corresponds to TRBD2 (6 bases). Germline V gene sequence: CDR1 MNHEY, CDR2 SVGAGI. The CDR3 has 15 residues. V was shortened by 0 bases and J by 2 bases, with 9 bases between the two germline ends. CDR3 amino acids: CASSYSWTTTDTQYF. The CDR3 DNA reads TGTGCCAGCAGTTACTCGTGGACTACCACAGATACGCAGTATTTT.

The chain links TRBV29-1 to TRBJ2-3; the match to TRBD1 covers 7 bases. Germline V gives CDR1 SQVTM, CDR2 ANQGSEA. This CDR3 has 14 amino acids. The V and J ends lost 4 bases and 0 bases, in that order; junction bases with no gene match: 4. In DNA form, the CDR3 reads TGCAGCGTTGGCCCGGGACAGAGCACAGATACGCAGTATTTT. Its translation is CSVGPGQSTDTQYF.

The chain links TRBV19 to TRBJ1-1; D unresolved. V was cut by 1 base and J by 6 bases, with 18 bases left in between. From germline, CDR1 is LNHDA and CDR2 SQIVND (reference sequence). The length of the CDR3 is 16 residues. The CDR3 DNA sequence: TGTGCCAGTAGTATAGCGTACGTCCTTGGTCGTTCTGAAGCTTTCTTT. This encodes CASSIAYVLGRSEAFF.

V gene TRBV28 combines with J gene TRBJ2-2; maybe TRBD2 (5 bases). The germline V and J ends were trimmed by 4 bases and 4 bases, with 10 bases remaining between them. The CDR3 extends over 14 amino acids. The V gene's germline CDR1 is MDHEN and CDR2 SYDVKM. The CDR3 nucleotides read TGTGCCAGCAGTTCCGCGGGCATCACCGGGGAGCTGTTTTTT. It codes for CASSSAGITGELFF.

The chain uses TRBV28 and TRBJ2-7; 8 bases are a match to TRBD1. In germline, CDR1 is MDHEN, CDR2 SYDVKM. This CDR3 is built from 14 residues. The junction had 7 bases not matched to a gene; V was cut back by 6 bases and J by 3 bases. In nucleotides, the CDR3 is TGTGCCAGCAGGGGCCGGGACAGGAGCTACGAGCAGTACTTC. It encodes CASRGRDRSYEQYF. Full variable domain (remainder filled in from reference TRBV28 and TRBJ2-7): DVKVTQSSRYLVKRTGEKVFLECVQDMDHENMFWYRQDPGLGLRLIYFSYDVKMKEKGDIPEGYSVSREKKERFSLILESASTNQTSMYLCASRGRDRSYEQYFGPGTRLTVT.

The rearrangement links TRBV7-8 to TRBJ1-2, with 9 bases lining up with TRBD1. V shed 0 bases and J 2 bases; nucleotides not matched to a gene: 10. Germline assignment: CDR1 SGHVS and CDR2 FQNEAQ. This CDR3 is 18 amino acids long. As DNA, the CDR3 is TGTGCCAGCAGCTTAGCGGGACAGGGATTATTTGAGAACTATGGCTACACCTTC. Translated, it gives CASSLAGQGLFENYGYTF. The full variable domain, rest sourced from reference TRBV7-8 and TRBJ1-2, is GAGVSQSPRYKVAKRGQDVALRCDPISGHVSLFWYQQALGQGPEFLTYFQNEAQLDKSGLPSDRFFAERPEGSVSTLKIQRTQQEDSAVYLCASSLAGQGLFENYGYTFGSGTRLTVV.